These 9 T cell receptor beta chains were all obtained from the same sample, sequenced in a study of CD4 T cells in relation to SARS-CoV-2 and coronaviruses. Their specific antigens are unknown. Assay: immunoSEQ multiplex PCR; the TCRdb copy retains only in-frame clones and omits some. The data contain more than 20,000 clones, 77% of them singletons. The unexposed donors gave CD4+ T cells in about 2010-2019, prior to COVID-19. Isolation of CD4+ T cells took place after about 9 days in culture. Sequencing was done on a sample of CD4+ T cells from PBMCs, cultured in vitro. These receptors were obtained from a human donor in good health.

This clone was recorded a few times. The rearrangement uses TRBV10-1 and TRBJ1-2, with D possibly TRBD1 on 6 matching bases. Trimming cost V 6 bases and J 5 bases, with 25 bases left between them. Germline V gene sequence: CDR1 WNHNN, CDR2 SYGVQD (reference sequence). The length of the CDR3 is 17 residues. In nucleotides, the CDR3 is TGCGCCAGCAGGGAAAGGCGTTCGAGGGCGGGGGCGTATGGCTACACCTTC. This codes for CASRERRSRAGAYGYTF.

This rearrangement joins TRBV4-2 to TRBJ2-2; D not certain. Trimming removed 4 bases at V and 6 bases at J, with 15 bases between. Germline lookup yields CDR1 LGHNA and CDR2 YNFKEQ. The CDR3 is made up of 15 amino acids. The CDR3 here is CASSRLSRDSGELFF. The DNA of the CDR3 is TGTGCCAGCAGCCGCCTTAGTAGGGATTCCGGGGAGCTGTTTTTT.

This clone was picked up one time. The chain combines TRBV5-1 with TRBJ2-1, with TRBD2 identical over 13 bases. Germline CDR1 SGHRS, CDR2 YFSETQ. V dropped 4 bases and J dropped 7; count of bases not matched to a gene: 5. CDR3 length: 15 residues. The CDR3: CASSGGTSGTNEQFF. CDR3 bases: TGCGCCAGCAGCGGGGGGACTAGCGGGACGAATGAGCAGTTCTTC.

This chain joins TRBV5-1 and TRBJ2-5; 10 nucleotides match TRBD2. Unmatched junction bases numbered 7, after V lost 4 bases and J lost 1 base. The germline gives CDR1 SGHRS, CDR2 YFSETQ. The CDR3 length is 16 residues. This CDR3 reads CASSPGLANIQETQYF. CDR3 nucleotide sequence: TGCGCCAGCAGCCCGGGACTAGCGAATATCCAAGAGACCCAGTACTTC.

The rearrangement uses TRBV19 and TRBJ1-6; D gene uncertain. There are 17 residues in the CDR3. Germline assignment: CDR1 LNHDA and CDR2 SQIVND (reference sequence). The V end lost 3 bases, the J end lost 5 bases, and 17 bases lay between the germline ends. CDR3 region: CASSILGTWGDNSPLHF. The DNA for the CDR3 is TGTGCCAGTAGTATTTTGGGTACTTGGGGTGATAATTCACCCCTCCACTTT. The whole variable domain, remainder taken from reference TRBV19 and TRBJ1-6, is DGGITQSPKYLFRKEGQNVTLSCEQNLNHDAMYWYRQDPGQGLRLIYYSQIVNDFQKGDIAEGYSVSREKKESFPLTVTSAQKNPTAFYLCASSILGTWGDNSPLHFGNGTRLTVT.

This rearrangement joins TRBV4-3 to TRBJ1-2; TRBD1 is a possible D gene (5 bases). The CDR3 consists of 14 residues. Germline V CDR1 and CDR2: LGHNA, YSLEER. V was shortened by 5 bases and J by 3 bases, with 13 bases between the two germline ends. The CDR3 region is CASSSTGDDYGYTF. In DNA form, the CDR3 reads TGCGCCAGCAGCTCGACGGGGGACGACTATGGCTACACCTTC.

This chain joins TRBV4-1 and TRBJ2-1; 8 bases are shared with TRBD2. Germline CDR1 is MGHRA and CDR2 is YSYEKL. V trimming: 1 base; J trimming: 2 bases; junction bases outside the gene matches: 4. The CDR3 runs 16 residues. In DNA form, the CDR3 reads TGCGCCAGCAGCCAAGCCCAAGCGGGAGCCTACAATGAGCAGTTCTTC. Its protein product is CASSQAQAGAYNEQFF.

The genes are TRBV5-6 and TRBJ1-2; no firm D call. This CDR3 spans 12 amino acids. Germline-derived CDR1 and CDR2 are SGHDT and YYEEEE. Trimming shortened V by 3 bases and J by 4 bases, and 7 bases separated the two germline ends. CDR3 nucleotides: TGTGCCAGCAGCTCGGAGGGCTATGGCTACACCTTC. It codes for CASSSEGYGYTF.

In this sample, this clone turned up a few times. The chain has TRBV27 and TRBJ2-3; D is uncertain. V lost 0 bases, J lost 2 bases, and 9 bases lay in between. Germline V lookup: CDR1 MNHEY, CDR2 SMNVEV (reference sequence). The CDR3 totals 15 residues. DNA for the CDR3: TGTGCCAGCAGTTTATCGTGGGGAAACACAGATACGCAGTATTTT. This gives the protein CASSLSWGNTDTQYF.